This T cell receptor beta chain came from a study of shared clonotypes between healthy human individuals. Study context: Each donor had three CD4 naive, three CD4 memory, two CD8 naive and one CD8 memory plate.

As to this clone: What it binds is not known.

Study findings and constraints: Some clonotypes were shared by all four sorted-subset donors, while others were not shared. The non-shared ones had lower generation probabilities than the shared ones. Naive subsets tended to show greater estimated richness than memory subsets.

Produced via immunoSEQ multiplex PCR; TCRdb's table is partial and in-frame only. This sample yields about 1 million clones, of which around 78% are seen a single time; approximately 0.5% belongs to the top ten. CDR1 is SGHAT, CDR2 FQNNGV, per germline. The CDR3 has 17 amino acids. Germline trimming cut 4 bases from V and 2 bases from J; bases unmatched to any gene: 10. The clonotype originates from a man between 18 and 35 years old in good health. Some clones in this sample may be carry-over from other donors' samples. Sequencing was done on a sample of memory CD4+ T cells from PBMCs. Sample subset: CD45RA-negative fraction. The chain couples TRBV11-2 to TRBJ1-3; TRBD1 matches 8 bases. Here the CDR3 DNA reads TGTGCCAGCAGCTCGGACAGGGACAGATCTGCTGGAAACACCATATATTTT. This translates into CASSSDRDRSAGNTIYF. Complete variable domain (other parts from reference TRBV11-2 and TRBJ1-3): EAGVAQSPRYKIIEKRQSVAFWCNPISGHATLYWYQQILGQGPKLLIQFQNNGVVDDSQLPKDRFSAERLKGVDSTLKIQPAKLEDSAVYLCASSSDRDRSAGNTIYFGEGSWLTVV.